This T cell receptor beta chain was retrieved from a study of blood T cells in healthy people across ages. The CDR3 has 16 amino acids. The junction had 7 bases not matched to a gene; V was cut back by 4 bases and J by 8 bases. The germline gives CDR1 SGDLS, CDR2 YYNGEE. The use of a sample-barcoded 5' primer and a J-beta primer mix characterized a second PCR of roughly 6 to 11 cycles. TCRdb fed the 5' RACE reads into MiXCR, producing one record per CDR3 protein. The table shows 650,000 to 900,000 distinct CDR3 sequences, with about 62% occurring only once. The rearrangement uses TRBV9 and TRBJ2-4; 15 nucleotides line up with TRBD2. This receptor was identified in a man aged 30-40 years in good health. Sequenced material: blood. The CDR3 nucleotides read TGTGCCAGCAGCACGGGACTAGCGGGGGGCCGAGACATTCAGTACTTC. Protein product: CASSTGLAGGRDIQYF.